The clone carrying this T cell receptor (beta chain) was counted at least ten times. The V end was cut by 6 bases, the J end by 0 bases, with 5 bases between. The germline V gene has CDR1 LNHDA and CDR2 SQIVND (reference sequence). The CDR3 spans 12 residues. Unique molecular identifiers were incorporated into the prepared TCRbeta library. TCRdb fed the PCR reads into MiXCR, producing one record per CDR3 protein. The sample consists of 120,000 or so distinct CDR3 sequences, roughly 23% of them appearing once. The sample is drawn from a study of T-cell reconstitution after alpha-beta-depleted transplantation in children.

The clonotype comes from a male patient under 10 years old who had a stem cell transplant for chronic granulomatous disease, so the T cells may come from the graft donor. The chain employs TRBV19 and TRBJ1-1; D remains unclear. The sample in question was PBMCs, mostly from graft donor cells, obtained 180 days after TCRalphabeta/CD19-depleted stem cell transplant. The CDR3 here is CASRGLNTEAFF. In DNA, the CDR3 is TGTGCCAGTAGAGGACTGAACACTGAAGCTTTCTTT.